A single T cell receptor beta chain is shown here with its context. As yet, its antigen is unknown. This specimen belongs to a study of cytomegalovirus exposure and HLA in healthy donors. Both 60 Vbeta primers and 13 Jbeta primers went into the PCR. Clones were sequenced by immunoSEQ multiplex PCR, and TCRdb holds only the in-frame ones, with some missing. This table holds 200,000 or so clones, 75% to 85% found once. Study-level results: Reportedly, TCR beta sequences accurately predicted HLA-A and HLA-B alleles in most subjects. Later on, an analysis tied about 17,000 TCR beta sequences to HLA alleles at 0.05 false discovery rate.

This CDR3 is built from 15 residues. After removal of 3 bases from V and 7 bases from J, the junction contained 10 bases not matched to a gene. Per germline, CDR1 MDHEN and CDR2 SYDVKM. The sequence came from a male donor in good health and CMV-seropositive. Specimen: PBMCs. V and J are TRBV28 and TRBJ1-1; 8 positions match TRBD1. CDR3 bases: TGTGCCAGCAGTTTGACAGGGGTCGGGAACCATGAAGCTTTCTTT. Translation gives CASSLTGVGNHEAFF.